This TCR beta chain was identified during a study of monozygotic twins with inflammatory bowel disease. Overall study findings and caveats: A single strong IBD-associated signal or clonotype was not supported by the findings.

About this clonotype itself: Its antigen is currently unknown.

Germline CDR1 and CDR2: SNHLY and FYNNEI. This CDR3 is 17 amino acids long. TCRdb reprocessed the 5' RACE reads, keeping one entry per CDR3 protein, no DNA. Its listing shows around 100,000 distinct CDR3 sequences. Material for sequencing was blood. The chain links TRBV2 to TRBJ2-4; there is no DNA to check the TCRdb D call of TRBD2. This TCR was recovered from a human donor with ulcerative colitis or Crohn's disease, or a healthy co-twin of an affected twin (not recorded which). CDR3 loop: CASRAKGLAGAKNIQYF.